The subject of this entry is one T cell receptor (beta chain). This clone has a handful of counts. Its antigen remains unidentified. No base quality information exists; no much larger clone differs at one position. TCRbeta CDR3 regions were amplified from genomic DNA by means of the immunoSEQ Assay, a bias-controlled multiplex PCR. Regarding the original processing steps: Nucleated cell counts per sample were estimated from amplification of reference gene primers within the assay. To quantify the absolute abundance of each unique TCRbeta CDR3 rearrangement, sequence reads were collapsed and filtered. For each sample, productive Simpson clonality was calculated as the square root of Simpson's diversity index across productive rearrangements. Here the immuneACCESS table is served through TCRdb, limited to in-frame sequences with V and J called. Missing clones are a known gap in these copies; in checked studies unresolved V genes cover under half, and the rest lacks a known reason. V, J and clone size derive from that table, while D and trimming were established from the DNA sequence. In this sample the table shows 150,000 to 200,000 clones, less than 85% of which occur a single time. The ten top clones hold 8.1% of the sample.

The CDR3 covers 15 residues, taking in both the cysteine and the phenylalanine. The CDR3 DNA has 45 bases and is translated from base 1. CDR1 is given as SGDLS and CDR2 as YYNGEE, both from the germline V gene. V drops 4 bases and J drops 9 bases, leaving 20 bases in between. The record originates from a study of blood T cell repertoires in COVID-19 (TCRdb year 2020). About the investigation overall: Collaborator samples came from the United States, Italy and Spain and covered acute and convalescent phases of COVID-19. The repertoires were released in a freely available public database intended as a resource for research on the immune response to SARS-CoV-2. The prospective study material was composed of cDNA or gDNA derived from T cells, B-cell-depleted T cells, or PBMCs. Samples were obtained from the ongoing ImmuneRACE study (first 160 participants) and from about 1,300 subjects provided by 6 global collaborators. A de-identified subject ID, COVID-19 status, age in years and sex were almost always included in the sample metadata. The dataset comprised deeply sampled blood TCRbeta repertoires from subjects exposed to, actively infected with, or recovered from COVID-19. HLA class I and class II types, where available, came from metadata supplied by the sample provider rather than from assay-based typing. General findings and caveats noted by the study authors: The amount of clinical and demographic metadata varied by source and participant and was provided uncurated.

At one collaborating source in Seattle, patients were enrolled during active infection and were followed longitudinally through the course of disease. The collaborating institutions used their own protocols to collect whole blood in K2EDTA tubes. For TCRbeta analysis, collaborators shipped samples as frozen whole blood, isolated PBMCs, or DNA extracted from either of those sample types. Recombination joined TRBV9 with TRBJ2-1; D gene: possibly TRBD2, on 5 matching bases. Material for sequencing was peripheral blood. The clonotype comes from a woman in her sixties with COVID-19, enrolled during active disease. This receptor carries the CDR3 CASSLTGGSASEQFF. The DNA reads TGTGCCAGCAGCCTCACTGGTGGGAGCGCATCTGAGCAGTTCTTC.